Described below is a single T cell receptor beta chain sequence and its context. Which antigen it targets is not known. One base away there is no much larger clone; base qualities are not given. This entry comes from a study of blood T cell repertoires in COVID-19 (dated by TCRdb to 2018 to 2020). Broadly, across the study: Collaborator samples came from the United States, Italy and Spain and covered acute and convalescent phases of COVID-19. The material from the prospective study consisted of cDNA or gDNA derived from T cells, B-cell-depleted T cells, or PBMCs. Deeply sampled blood TCRbeta repertoires from subjects exposed to, actively infected with, or recovered from COVID-19 were included in the dataset. A freely available public database, intended as a resource for researchers studying the immune response to SARS-CoV-2, is where the repertoires were released. The samples were drawn from the first 160 participants of the ongoing ImmuneRACE study and from some 1,300 subjects provided by 6 global collaborators. A de-identified subject ID, COVID-19 status, age in years and sex were almost always included in the sample metadata. Where available, HLA class I and class II types were obtained from metadata supplied by the sample provider rather than from assay-based typing.

Beyond this particular receptor, the publication reports: Clinical and demographic metadata were provided uncurated, with the amount varying by source and participant.

In the germline V gene (reference sequence), CDR1 corresponds to MNHNY and CDR2 to SVGAGI. From the cysteine through the phenylalanine, the CDR3 covers 15 amino acids. Only the CDR3 DNA stays, 45 bases, in frame from base 1. The V and J ends are trimmed by 0 bases and 6 bases, leaving 15 bases between them. The collaborating institutions used their own protocols to collect whole blood in K2EDTA tubes. For TCRbeta analysis, collaborator samples were shipped as frozen whole blood, as isolated PBMCs, or as DNA extracted from either sample type. The immunoSEQ Assay, a bias-controlled multiplex PCR, was used to amplify TCRbeta CDR3 regions from genomic DNA. The authors processed their data as follows. The number of nucleated cells in each sample was estimated by amplification of reference gene primers within the assay. To quantify the absolute abundance of each unique TCRbeta CDR3 rearrangement, sequence reads were collapsed and filtered. For each sample, productive Simpson clonality was calculated as the square root of Simpson's diversity index across productive rearrangements. TCRdb holds this immuneACCESS table with in-frame rearrangements only. Some clones are missing; in checked studies, unresolved V genes explain under half, and the rest has no known cause. V, J and clone size are those of that table, while D and trimming were read from the DNA. This sample gives fewer than 120,000 clones in total; approximately 90% of them show up just once. Together, the top ten hold over 3% of the sample.

Sequencing input: peripheral blood. The chain is made from TRBV6-6 and TRBJ2-7; the D gene is perhaps TRBD2, from 5 matching bases. This clonotype originated in a woman between 50 and 59 years old with acute or convalescent COVID-19. The DNA sequence reads TGTGCCAGCAGTTACTCTTCGGGGATAGGAATCGAGCAGTACTTC. Its protein reads: CASSYSSGIGIEQYF.